These T cell receptor beta chains were read from a single sample in a study of T cell repertoires in cytomegalovirus infection. MiXCR, applied by TCRdb to the reads, yields one record per CDR3 protein. The sample yields about 920,000 distinct CDR3 sequences, approximately 32% seen once. For these receptors, no antigen is known. The sequencing used cultured CD8+ T cells from PBMCs, collected from culture after CMV antigen stimulation. These receptors all stem from a human donor in good health (CMV status not recorded). Some clones in this sample may be carry-over from other donors' samples. The conserved cysteine and the conserved F or W are not part of the CDR3 here. Not every row has a clone size; where given, it reads once, few, many or a size class.

TRBV29-1 | . | SVELSGGVTDTQY
TRBV7-9 | few | ASTLGLVRATVSTDTQY
TRBV9 | . | ASSAVAAGRNFEQF
TRBV6-5 | . | ASSWIRDREWNEQF
TRBV19 | . | ASSPHSAPMNTEAF
TRBV11-2 | few | ASSLELFGGSHYEQF
TRBV7-9 | few | ASTPQIVNTGELF
TRBV6-6 | . | ASSGQPNTESF
TRBV7-6 | few | ASSYRGAHEQF
TRBV9 | . | ASSGGQGPNTGELF
TRBV7-2 | . | ASGLLYRDRGQDTQY
TRBV5-1 | few | ASSLDSETQY
TRBV7-4 | few | ASSFGTGVTYEQY
TRBV28 | . | ASNSRDRGHTDTQY
TRBV6-5 | . | ATERGDTEAF
TRBV20-1 | few | SAGGLAGIGANVLT
TRBV25-1 | . | ASSEWGQKETQY
TRBV7-8 | . | ASSLGGSTNEKMF
TRBV5-1 | few | ASSLAPGQEQF
TRBV19 | . | ASSMSRGQGANQPQH
TRBV28 | . | ASSRVLESGANVLT
TRBV6-5 | . | ASSYRDSLYNSPLH
TRBV19 | few | ASSHFPGSPEAF
TRBV7-9 | few | ASSLGRDWTEAF
TRBV27 | . | ASSVWVNEKLF
TRBV7-9 | . | ASSLQGQEAF
TRBV7-2 | many | ASSQYQGGRTGETQY
TRBV5-4 | few | ASSTDRDPTEAF
TRBV20-1 | . | SANRDRGLEQY
TRBV7-8 | many | ASSLVSGGAPNNEQF
TRBV7-9 | many | ASSYEIKTGGVKNAGELF
TRBV6-5 | . | ASSYSFLTTPNLNTGELF
TRBV7-2 | many | ASSLAGGRFNEQF
TRBV7-9 | . | ASSLELGRLTDTQY
TRBV27 | few | ASRDGTNQPQH
TRBV7-6 | . | ASSPRLVTTDTQY
TRBV7-9 | . | ATRPATGLHYEQY
TRBV7-9 | . | ASSANLAGSNQPQH
TRBV4-2 | few | ASSPLEGGLGNEQF
TRBV12-3/TRBV12-4 | many | ASSLIFFEVGTEAF
TRBV6-1 | . | AETEGANVLT
TRBV28 | few | ASSLYMEMNRDSYT
TRBV2 | few | ASPGLAGTDTQY
TRBV7-6 | few | ASSWRDSSGNTIY
TRBV10-3 | . | AITVGGGVEFTDTQY
TRBV4-1 | . | ASTQLAGGLYEQF
TRBV27 | . | ASGGEPKRAF
TRBV6-1 | few | ASSYGSWDTGELF
TRBV7-3 | many | ASSLRAPWAGGFPSYNEQF
TRBV6-8 | . | ASLGHHENLYEQY